These 5 T cell receptor beta chains came from one sample sequenced in a study of a mutant IDH1 vaccine in newly diagnosed glioma. Clones were sequenced by immunoSEQ multiplex PCR, and TCRdb holds only the in-frame ones, with some missing. The sample lists roughly 38,000 clones; roughly 82% were seen once. As to time point: week 47, end of study. Every vaccine dose comprised 300 ug of mutant IDH1 20-mer peptide plus topical imiquimod. Antigens for these TCRs are unknown. Sequencing used PBMCs, obtained from a glioma patient whose treatment included an IDH1 peptide vaccine. All receptors come from a man in his late teens or twenties with glioma. Some clones in this sample may be carry-over from other donors' samples.

This clone was recorded a few times. This chain links TRBV18 with TRBJ1-1, with D unclear. The V end was cut by 3 bases, the J end by 11 bases, with 16 bases between. Germline V gives CDR1 KGHSH, CDR2 LQKENI. The CDR3 has 13 residues. CDR3 in amino acids: CASSPTRGYGAFF. CDR3 bases: TGTGCCAGCTCACCTACCAGAGGGTATGGGGCTTTCTTT.

The J gene is TRBJ1-1, the V gene TRBV19; D is perhaps TRBD1 (5 bases). The germline V gene encodes CDR1 LNHDA and CDR2 SQIVND (reference sequence). There are 14 residues in the CDR3. With 6 bases removed from V and 3 bases from J, the gap between germline ends came to 14 bases. CDR3 bases: TGTGCCAGTAGCCTCGGTGGGGCGGACACTGAAGCTTTCTTT. Its translation is CASSLGGADTEAFF.

This clone was seen a single time. The chain has TRBV7-2 and TRBJ2-7, with TRBD1 identical over 9 bases. The ends lost 5 bases at V and 3 bases at J; junction bases unmatched: 8. CDR1 is SGHTA, CDR2 FQGNSA, per germline. The CDR3 extends over 15 amino acids. For the CDR3, the DNA is TGTGCCAGCAGCACCAGTACGGGACAGGGCTACGAGCAGTACTTC. This sequence encodes CASSTSTGQGYEQYF.

The chain couples TRBV9 to TRBJ2-3; 8 nucleotides align to TRBD2. The CDR3 contains 19 residues. Germline V gene lookup returns CDR1 SGDLS and CDR2 YYNGEE. Unmatched junction bases numbered 14, after V lost 2 bases and J lost 0 bases. CDR3 sequence: CASSVFSGGLVSSTDTQYF. The CDR3 DNA reads TGTGCCAGCAGCGTTTTCAGTGGGGGACTAGTCTCTAGCACAGATACGCAGTATTTT.

The chain recombines TRBV30 with TRBJ1-1; D not resolved. Trimming removed 3 bases from V and 0 bases from J, with 11 bases in between. The CDR3 totals 14 residues. Germline loops: CDR1 GTSNPN, CDR2 SVGIG (reference sequence). The CDR3 DNA reads as TGTGCCTGGAGGTCGAATGCACTGAACACTGAAGCTTTCTTT. This codes for CAWRSNALNTEAFF.